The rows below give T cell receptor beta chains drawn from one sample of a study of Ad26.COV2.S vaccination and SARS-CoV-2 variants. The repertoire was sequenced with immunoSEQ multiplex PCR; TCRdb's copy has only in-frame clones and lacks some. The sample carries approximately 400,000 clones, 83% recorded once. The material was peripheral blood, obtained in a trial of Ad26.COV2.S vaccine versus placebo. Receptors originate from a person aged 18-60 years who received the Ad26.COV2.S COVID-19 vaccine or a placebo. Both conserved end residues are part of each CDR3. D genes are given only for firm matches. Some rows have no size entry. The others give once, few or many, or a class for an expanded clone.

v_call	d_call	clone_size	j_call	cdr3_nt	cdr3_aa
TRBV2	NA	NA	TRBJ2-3	TGTGCCAGCAGCTCCCATGGGGGGTTGACAGCCGATACGCAGTATTTT	CASSSHGGLTADTQYF
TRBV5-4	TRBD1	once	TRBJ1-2	TGTGCCAGCAGCCCCGACAGGGCGGGTGGCTACACCTTC	CASSPDRAGGYTF
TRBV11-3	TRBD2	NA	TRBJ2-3	TGTGCCAGCAGCTTGCTAGCGGAGGATACGCAGTATTTT	CASSLLAEDTQYF
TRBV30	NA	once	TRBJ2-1	TGTGCCTGGAGTGTAGGGTCCTACAATGAGCAGTTCTTC	CAWSVGSYNEQFF
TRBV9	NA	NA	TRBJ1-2	TGTGCCAGCAGCGTCGGGGGTGGGTTCGGGAACTATGGCTACACCTTC	CASSVGGGFGNYGYTF
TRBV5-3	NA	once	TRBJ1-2	TGTGCCAGAAGCGGGGGTCCCTATGGCTACACCTTC	CARSGGPYGYTF
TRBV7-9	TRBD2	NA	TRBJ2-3	TGTGCCAGCAGAGGGACTAGCGATATAACAGATACGCAGTATTTT	CASRGTSDITDTQYF
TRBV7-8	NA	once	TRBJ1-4	TGTGCCAGCAGCTTAGAGGCCCTGGGGGCAACTAATGAAAAACTGTTTTTT	CASSLEALGATNEKLFF
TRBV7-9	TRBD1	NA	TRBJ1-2	TGTGCCAGCAGCTTTCAGGGGGCAGACGGCTACACCTTC	CASSFQGADGYTF
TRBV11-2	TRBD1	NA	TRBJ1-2	TGTGCCAGCAGCGAAATACAGGGGTTCGGCTACACCTTC	CASSEIQGFGYTF
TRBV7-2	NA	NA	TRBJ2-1	TGTGCCAGCACCAAGAGCTGGAGCTCCTACAATGAGCAGTTCTTC	CASTKSWSSYNEQFF
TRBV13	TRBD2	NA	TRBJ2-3	TGTGCCAGCAGCTTGCTTAGCGGGGGGAAGACAGATACGCAGTATTTT	CASSLLSGGKTDTQYF
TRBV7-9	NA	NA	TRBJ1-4	TGTGCCAGCAGCTTTTCGGCAGGGGCAACTAATGAAAAACTGTTTTTT	CASSFSAGATNEKLFF
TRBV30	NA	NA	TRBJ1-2	TGTGCCTGGAGGTCGGGGGGCTGGGGCTACACCTTC	CAWRSGGWGYTF
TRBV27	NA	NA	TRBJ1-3	TGTGCCAGCAGTTTATCAGGGCTTTCTGGAAACACCATATATTTT	CASSLSGLSGNTIYF
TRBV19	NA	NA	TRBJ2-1	TGTGCCAGTAGTATGTTGTTTCGGTTGGGGGCTACTCTAGGAAAGCCCTACAATGAGCAGTTCTTC	CASSMLFRLGATLGKPYNEQFF
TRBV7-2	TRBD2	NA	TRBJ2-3	TGTGCCAGCAGCTTAGAGCTAGCGGGGGGAGATACGCAGTATTTT	CASSLELAGGDTQYF
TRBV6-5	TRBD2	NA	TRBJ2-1	TGTGCCACCGGGACTAGCGGGTCCTACAATGAGCAGTTCTTC	CATGTSGSYNEQFF
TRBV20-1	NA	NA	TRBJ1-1	TGCAGTGCACCCCGGGACACTGAAGCTTTCTTT	CSAPRDTEAFF
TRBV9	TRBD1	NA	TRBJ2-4	TGTGCCAGCAGCGCGGGACAGGTAGCCAAAAACATTCAGTACTTC	CASSAGQVAKNIQYF
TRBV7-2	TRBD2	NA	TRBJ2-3	TGTGCCAGCAGACTTCCGTACGGACTAGCGGGGGGCACAGATACGCAGTATTTT	CASRLPYGLAGGTDTQYF
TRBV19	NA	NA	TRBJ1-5	TGTGCCAGTACCCCCCGTAGTACTAATCAGCCCCAGCATTTT	CASTPRSTNQPQHF
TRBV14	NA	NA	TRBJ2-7	TGTGCCAGCAGCCAAGTCGCAGGGGTTTGGGAGCAGTACTTC	CASSQVAGVWEQYF
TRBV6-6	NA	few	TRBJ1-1	TGTGCCAGCAGTCCCCAGGGGAAAGCTTTCTTT	CASSPQGKAFF
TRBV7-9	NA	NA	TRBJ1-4	TGTGCCAGCAGCCTGGGGGGGACTAATGAAAAACTGTTTTTT	CASSLGGTNEKLFF
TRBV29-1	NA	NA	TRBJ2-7	TGCAGCGCTTCCTCGGTCAGCTCCTACGAGCAGTACTTC	CSASSVSSYEQYF
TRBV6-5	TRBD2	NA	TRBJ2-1	TGTGCCAGCAGTTCGCCGGGACTAGCGGCTTACAATGAGCAGTTCTTC	CASSSPGLAAYNEQFF
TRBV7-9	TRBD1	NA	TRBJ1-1	TGTGCCAGCAGCCTAGTTCGGGGGACAGGGATGAACACTGAAGCTTTCTTT	CASSLVRGTGMNTEAFF
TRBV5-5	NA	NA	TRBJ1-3	TGTGCCAGCAGCCCCGACCTTAGAAACACCATATATTTT	CASSPDLRNTIYF
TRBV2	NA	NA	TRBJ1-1	TGTGCCAGCAGTGCCGGGACGCGGACTGAAGCTTTCTTT	CASSAGTRTEAFF
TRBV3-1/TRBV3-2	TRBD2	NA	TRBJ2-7	TGTGCCAGCAGCCAAGCGGAAGGACTAGTGACTTTATCCTACGAGCAGTACTTC	CASSQAEGLVTLSYEQYF
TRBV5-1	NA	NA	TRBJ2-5	TGCGCCAGCAGCTTGGAATTTGCAGGGCCTGAGACCCAGTACTTC	CASSLEFAGPETQYF
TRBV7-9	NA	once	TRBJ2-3	TGTGCCAGCAGCTTAAGGTCTGGGGGGCGAGATACGCAGTATTTT	CASSLRSGGRDTQYF
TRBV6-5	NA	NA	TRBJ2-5	TGTGCCAGCAGTCCCCCGATCGAGACCCAGTACTTC	CASSPPIETQYF
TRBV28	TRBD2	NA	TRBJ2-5	TGTGCCAGCAGTTTAATCCCCCCTAGCGGGGGCACCCAGTACTTC	CASSLIPPSGGTQYF
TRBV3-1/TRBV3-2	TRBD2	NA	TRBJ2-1	TGTGCCAGCAGCCAACTACCAGCGGGAAACAATGAGCAGTTCTTC	CASSQLPAGNNEQFF
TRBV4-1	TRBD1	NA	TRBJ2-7	TGCGCCAGCAGCCAGACGACAGGGGAAGCGCACGAGCAGTACTTC	CASSQTTGEAHEQYF
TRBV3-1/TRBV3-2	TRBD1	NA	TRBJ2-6	TGTGCCAGCAGCCAAGATCTTGGGACAGGCCTCTCTGGGGCCAACGTCCTGACTTTC	CASSQDLGTGLSGANVLTF
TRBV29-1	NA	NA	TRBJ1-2	TGCAGCGTTGAGACAAGCACCGACAGGAGCTTC	CSVETSTDRSF
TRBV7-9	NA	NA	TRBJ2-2	TGTGCCAGCAGCTATACCGACCTCGGCACCGGGGAGCTGTTTTTT	CASSYTDLGTGELFF
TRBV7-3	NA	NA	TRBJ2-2	TGTGCCAGCAGCTCGGGCTCCACCGGGGAGCTGTTTTTT	CASSSGSTGELFF
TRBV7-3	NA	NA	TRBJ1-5	TGTGCCAGCAGCTTAGGAGGAGCGCAGCCCCAGCATTTT	CASSLGGAQPQHF
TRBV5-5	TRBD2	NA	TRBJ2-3	TGTGCCAGCAGCGTACTGACTAGCGGGGGAGCAGATACGCAGTATTTT	CASSVLTSGGADTQYF
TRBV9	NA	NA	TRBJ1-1	TGTGCCAGCAGCGCCCGAGAGTACACTGAAGCTTTCTTT	CASSAREYTEAFF
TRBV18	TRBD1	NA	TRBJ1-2	TGTGCCAGCTCACCGATCGGACAGGGGGCGGAAGGCTACACCTTC	CASSPIGQGAEGYTF
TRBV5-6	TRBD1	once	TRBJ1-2	TGTGCCAGCAGCAGGGACAGAAACTATGGCTACACCTTC	CASSRDRNYGYTF